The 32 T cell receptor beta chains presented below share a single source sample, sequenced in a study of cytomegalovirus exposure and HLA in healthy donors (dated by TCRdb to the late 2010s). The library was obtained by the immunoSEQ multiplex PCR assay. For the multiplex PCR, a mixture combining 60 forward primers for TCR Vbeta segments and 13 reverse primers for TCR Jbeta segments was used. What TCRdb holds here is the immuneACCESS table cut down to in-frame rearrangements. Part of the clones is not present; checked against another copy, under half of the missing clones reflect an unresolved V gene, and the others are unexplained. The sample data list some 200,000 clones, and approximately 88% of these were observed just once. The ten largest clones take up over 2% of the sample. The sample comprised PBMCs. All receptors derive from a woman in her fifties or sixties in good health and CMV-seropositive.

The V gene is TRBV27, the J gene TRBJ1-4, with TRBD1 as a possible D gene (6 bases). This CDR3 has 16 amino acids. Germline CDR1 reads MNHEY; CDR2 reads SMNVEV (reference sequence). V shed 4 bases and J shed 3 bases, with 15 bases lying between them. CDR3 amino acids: CASSSRGTSSNEKLFF. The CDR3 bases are TGTGCCAGCAGTTCCAGAGGGACATCCTCTAATGAAAAACTGTTTTTT.

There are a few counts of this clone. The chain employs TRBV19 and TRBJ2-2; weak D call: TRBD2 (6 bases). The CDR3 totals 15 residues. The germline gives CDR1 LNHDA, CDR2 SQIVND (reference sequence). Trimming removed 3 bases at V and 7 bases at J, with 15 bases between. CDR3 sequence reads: CASSISGTVVGELFF. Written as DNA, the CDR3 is TGTGCCAGTAGTATCTCCGGGACTGTAGTCGGGGAGCTGTTTTTT.

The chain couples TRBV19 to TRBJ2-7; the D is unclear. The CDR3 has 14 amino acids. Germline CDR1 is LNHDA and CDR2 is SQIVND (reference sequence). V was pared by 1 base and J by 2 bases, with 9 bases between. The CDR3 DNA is TGTGCCAGTAGTATAGTAGGAGCAGCCTACGAGCAGTACTTC. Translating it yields CASSIVGAAYEQYF.

CDR3 bases: TGTGCCAGCAGCCAAGCCCCGGGACAGGGTTTGTACGAGCAGTACTTC. This translates into CASSQAPGQGLYEQYF. The chain couples TRBV4-2 to TRBJ2-7; 9 positions match TRBD1. J was trimmed by 4 bases and V by 1 base; bases with no gene match: 8. The germline V gene has CDR1 LGHNA and CDR2 YNFKEQ. This CDR3 region has 16 residues.

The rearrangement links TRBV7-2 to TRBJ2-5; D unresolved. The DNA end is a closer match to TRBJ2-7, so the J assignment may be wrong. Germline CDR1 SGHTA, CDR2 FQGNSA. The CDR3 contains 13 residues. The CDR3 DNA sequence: TGTGCCAGCAACAATAGAGGTCCCTACGAGCAGTACTTC. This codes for CASNNRGPYEQYF.

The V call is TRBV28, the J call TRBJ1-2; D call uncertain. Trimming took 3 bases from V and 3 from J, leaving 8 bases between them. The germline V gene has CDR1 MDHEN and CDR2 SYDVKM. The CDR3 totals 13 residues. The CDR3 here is CASSFQIDYGYTF. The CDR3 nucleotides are TGTGCCAGCAGTTTTCAGATTGACTATGGCTACACCTTC.

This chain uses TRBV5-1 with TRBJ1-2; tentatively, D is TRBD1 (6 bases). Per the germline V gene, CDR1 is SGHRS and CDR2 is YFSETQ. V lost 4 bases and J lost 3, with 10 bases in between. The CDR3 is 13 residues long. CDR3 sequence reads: CASSRGQDYGYTF. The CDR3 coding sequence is TGCGCCAGCAGCCGGGGACAAGACTATGGCTACACCTTC.

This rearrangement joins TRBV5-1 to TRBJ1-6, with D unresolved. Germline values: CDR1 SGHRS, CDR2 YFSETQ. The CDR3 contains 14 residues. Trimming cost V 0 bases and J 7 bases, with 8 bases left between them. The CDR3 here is CASSLVGSNSPLHF. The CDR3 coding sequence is TGCGCCAGCAGCTTGGTTGGGAGCAATTCACCCCTCCACTTT.

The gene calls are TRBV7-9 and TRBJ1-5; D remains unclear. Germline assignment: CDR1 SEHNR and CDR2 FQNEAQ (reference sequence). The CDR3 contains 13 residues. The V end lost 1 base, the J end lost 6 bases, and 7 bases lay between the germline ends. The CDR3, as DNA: TGTGCCAGCAGCTTAGGTCCGGGTCAGCCCCAGCATTTT. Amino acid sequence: CASSLGPGQPQHF.

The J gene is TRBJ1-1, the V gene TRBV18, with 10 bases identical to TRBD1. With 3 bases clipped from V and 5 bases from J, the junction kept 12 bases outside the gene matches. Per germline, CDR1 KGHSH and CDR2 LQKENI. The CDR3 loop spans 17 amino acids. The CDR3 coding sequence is TGTGCCAGCTCACCGTTCCTCCGACAGGGGGCGGAAACTGAAGCTTTCTTT. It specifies CASSPFLRQGAETEAFF. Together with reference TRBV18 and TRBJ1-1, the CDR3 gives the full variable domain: NAGVMQNPRHLVRRRGQEARLRCSPMKGHSHVYWYRQLPEEGLKFMVYLQKENIIDESGMPKERFSAEFPKEGPSILRIQQVVRGDSAAYFCASSPFLRQGAETEAFFGQGTRLTVV.

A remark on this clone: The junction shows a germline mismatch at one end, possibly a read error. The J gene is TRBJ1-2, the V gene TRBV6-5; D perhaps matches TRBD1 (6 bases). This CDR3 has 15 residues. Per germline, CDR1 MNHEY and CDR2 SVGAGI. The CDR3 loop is CASTYGQGLLYGYTF. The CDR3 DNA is TGTGCCAGCACTTACGGGCAGGGGCTTCTCTATGGCTACACCTTC.

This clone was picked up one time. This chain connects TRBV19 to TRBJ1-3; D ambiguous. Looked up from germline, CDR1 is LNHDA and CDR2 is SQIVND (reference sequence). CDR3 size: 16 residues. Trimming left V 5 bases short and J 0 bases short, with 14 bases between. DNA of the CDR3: TGTGCCAGTAGTTTCTCTCGGGGTAGCTCTGGAAACACCATATATTTT. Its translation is CASSFSRGSSGNTIYF.

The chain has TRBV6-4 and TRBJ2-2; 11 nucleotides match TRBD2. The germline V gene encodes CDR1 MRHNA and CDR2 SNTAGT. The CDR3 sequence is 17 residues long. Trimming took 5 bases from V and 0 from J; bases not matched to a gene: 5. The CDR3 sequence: CASSPQGLAANTGELFF. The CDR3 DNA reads TGTGCCAGCAGTCCACAGGGACTAGCGGCGAACACCGGGGAGCTGTTTTTT.

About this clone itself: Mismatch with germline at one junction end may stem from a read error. The DNA of the CDR3 is TGTTCCAGCACCACGGGAGCCCTCGGAGGCACTGAAGCTTTCTTT. This codes for CSSTTGALGGTEAFF. The chain joins TRBV7-9 to TRBJ1-1; D unresolved. The CDR3 is 15 amino acids. Germline CDR1 and CDR2: SEHNR and FQNEAQ (reference sequence).

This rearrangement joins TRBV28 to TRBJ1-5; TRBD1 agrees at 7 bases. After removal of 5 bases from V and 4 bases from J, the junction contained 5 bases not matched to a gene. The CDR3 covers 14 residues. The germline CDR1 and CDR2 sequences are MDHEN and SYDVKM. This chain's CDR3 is CASSTGTVNQPQHF. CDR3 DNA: TGTGCCAGCAGTACGGGGACAGTGAATCAGCCCCAGCATTTT. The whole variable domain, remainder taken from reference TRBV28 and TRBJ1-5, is DVKVTQSSRYLVKRTGEKVFLECVQDMDHENMFWYRQDPGLGLRLIYFSYDVKMKEKGDIPEGYSVSREKKERFSLILESASTNQTSMYLCASSTGTVNQPQHFGDGTRLSIL.

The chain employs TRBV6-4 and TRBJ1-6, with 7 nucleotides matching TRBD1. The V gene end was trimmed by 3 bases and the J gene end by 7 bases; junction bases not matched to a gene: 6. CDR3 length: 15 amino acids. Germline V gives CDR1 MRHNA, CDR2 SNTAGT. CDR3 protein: CASSEVQGDNSPLHF. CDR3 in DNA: TGTGCCAGCAGTGAGGTTCAGGGGGACAATTCACCCCTCCACTTT.

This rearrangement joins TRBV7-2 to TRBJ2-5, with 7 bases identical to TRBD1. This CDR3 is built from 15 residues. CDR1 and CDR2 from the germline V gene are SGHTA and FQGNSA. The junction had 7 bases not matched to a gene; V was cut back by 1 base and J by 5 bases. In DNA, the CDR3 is TGTGCCAGCAGCTTAGTTGCAGGGGGTCGGGAGACCCAGTACTTC. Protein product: CASSLVAGGRETQYF. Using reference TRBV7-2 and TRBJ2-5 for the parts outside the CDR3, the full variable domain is GAGVSQSPSNKVTEKGKDVELRCDPISGHTALYWYRQSLGQGLEFLIYFQGNSAPDKSGLPSDRFSAERTGGSVSTLTIQRTQQEDSAVYLCASSLVAGGRETQYFGPGTRLLVL.

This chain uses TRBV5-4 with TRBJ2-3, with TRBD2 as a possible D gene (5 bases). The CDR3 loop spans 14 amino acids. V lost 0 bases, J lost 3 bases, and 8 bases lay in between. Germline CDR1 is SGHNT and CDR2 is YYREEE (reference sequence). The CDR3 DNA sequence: TGTGCCAGCAGCTTGGACCCGGGGACAGATACGCAGTATTTT. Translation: CASSLDPGTDTQYF.

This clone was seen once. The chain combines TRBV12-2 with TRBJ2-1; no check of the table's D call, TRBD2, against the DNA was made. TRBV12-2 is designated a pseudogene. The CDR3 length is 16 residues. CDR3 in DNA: TGTGCAAGTCGCCCTTACACGGGGGGGGCCGGAAATGAGCAGTTCTTC. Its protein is CASRPYTGGAGNEQFF.

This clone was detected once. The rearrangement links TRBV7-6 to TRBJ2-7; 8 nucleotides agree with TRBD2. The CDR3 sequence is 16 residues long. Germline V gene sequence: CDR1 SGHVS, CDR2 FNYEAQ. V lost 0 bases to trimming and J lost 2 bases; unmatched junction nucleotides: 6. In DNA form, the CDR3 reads TGTGCCAGCAGCTTAGCGACGGGGGGGCAGCCCTACGAGCAGTACTTC. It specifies CASSLATGGQPYEQYF.

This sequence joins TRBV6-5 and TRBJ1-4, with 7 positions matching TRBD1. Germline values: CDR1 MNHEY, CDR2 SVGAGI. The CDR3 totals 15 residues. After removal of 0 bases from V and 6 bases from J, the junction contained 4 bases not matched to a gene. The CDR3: CASSYSTGRHEKLFF. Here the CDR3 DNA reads TGTGCCAGCAGTTACTCGACAGGGAGACATGAAAAACTGTTTTTT.

The CDR3 bases are TGCGCCAGTAGGACAGGGGGCTACGAGCAGTACTTC. Translating it yields CASRTGGYEQYF. V usage is TRBV10-2 and J usage is TRBJ2-5; 10 bases map to TRBD1. The closer fit of TRBJ2-7 to the DNA end suggests the J call may be wrong. Germline assignment: CDR1 WSHSY and CDR2 SAAADI. There are 12 residues in the CDR3.

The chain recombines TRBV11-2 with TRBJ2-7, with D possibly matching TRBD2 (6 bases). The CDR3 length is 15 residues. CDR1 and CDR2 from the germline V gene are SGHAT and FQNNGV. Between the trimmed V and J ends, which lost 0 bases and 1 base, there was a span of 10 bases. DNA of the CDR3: TGTGCCAGCAGCTTAGATAGCGGTTATTCCTACGAGCAGTACTTC. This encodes CASSLDSGYSYEQYF.

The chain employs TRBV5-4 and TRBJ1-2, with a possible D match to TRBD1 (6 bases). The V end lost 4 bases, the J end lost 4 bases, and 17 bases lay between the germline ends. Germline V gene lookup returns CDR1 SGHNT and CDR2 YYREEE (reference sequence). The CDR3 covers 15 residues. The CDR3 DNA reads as TGTGCCAGCAGCCCCCCGGGAGGGGGAACCTATGGCTACACCTTC. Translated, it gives CASSPPGGGTYGYTF. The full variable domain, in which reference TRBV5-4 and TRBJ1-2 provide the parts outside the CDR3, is ETGVTQSPTHLIKTRGQQVTLRCSSQSGHNTVSWYQQALGQGPQFIFQYYREEENGRGNFPPRFSGLQFPNYSSELNVNALELDDSALYLCASSPPGGGTYGYTFGSGTRLTVV.

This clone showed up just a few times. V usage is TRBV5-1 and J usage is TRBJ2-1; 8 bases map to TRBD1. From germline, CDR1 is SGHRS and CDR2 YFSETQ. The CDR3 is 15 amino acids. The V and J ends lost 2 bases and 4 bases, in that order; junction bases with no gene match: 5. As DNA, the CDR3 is TGCGCCAGCAGCTTACAGGGGGTGCGGTACAATGAGCAGTTCTTC. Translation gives CASSLQGVRYNEQFF.

CDR3 loop: CASSSRDGQDNGYTF. Here the CDR3 DNA reads TGTGCCAGCAGCTCCAGGGACGGACAGGACAATGGCTACACCTTC. The rearrangement uses TRBV7-9 and TRBJ1-2; TRBD1 aligns across 7 bases. The germline V gene encodes CDR1 SEHNR and CDR2 FQNEAQ (reference sequence). The CDR3 runs 15 residues. J was trimmed by 6 bases and V by 4 bases; bases with no gene match: 11.

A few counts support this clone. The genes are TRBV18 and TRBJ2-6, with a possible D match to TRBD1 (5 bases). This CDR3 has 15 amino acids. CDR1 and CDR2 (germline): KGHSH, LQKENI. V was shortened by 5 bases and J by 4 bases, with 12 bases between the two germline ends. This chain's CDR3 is CASSTRVGGANVLTF. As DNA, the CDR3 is TGTGCCAGCTCAACCAGGGTCGGAGGGGCCAACGTCCTGACTTTC.

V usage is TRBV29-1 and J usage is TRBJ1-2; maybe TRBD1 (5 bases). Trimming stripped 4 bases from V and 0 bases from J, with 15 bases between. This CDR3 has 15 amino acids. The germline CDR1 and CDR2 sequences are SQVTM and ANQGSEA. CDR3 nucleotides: TGCAGCGTTGCGCCAGACAGACCTGCTAACTATGGCTACACCTTC. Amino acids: CSVAPDRPANYGYTF.

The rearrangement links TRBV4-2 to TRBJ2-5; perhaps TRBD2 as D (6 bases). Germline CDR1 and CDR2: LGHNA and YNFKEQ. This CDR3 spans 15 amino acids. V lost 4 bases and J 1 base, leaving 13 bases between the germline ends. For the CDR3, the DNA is TGTGCCAGCAGCCGGGCGGAGGGGTTCCAAGAGACCCAGTACTTC. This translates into CASSRAEGFQETQYF.

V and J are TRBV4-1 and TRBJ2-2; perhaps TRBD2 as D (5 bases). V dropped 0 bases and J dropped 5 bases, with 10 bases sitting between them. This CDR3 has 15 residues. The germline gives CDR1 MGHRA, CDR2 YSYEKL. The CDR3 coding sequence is TGCGCCAGCAGCCAAGATAATCGGGGAACCGGGGAGCTGTTTTTT. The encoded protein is CASSQDNRGTGELFF.

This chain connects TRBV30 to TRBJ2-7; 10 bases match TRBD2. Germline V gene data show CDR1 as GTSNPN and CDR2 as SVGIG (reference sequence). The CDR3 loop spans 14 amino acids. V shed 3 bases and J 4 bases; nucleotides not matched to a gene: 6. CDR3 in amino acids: CAWSFLAGEYEQYF. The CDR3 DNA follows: TGTGCCTGGAGCTTCCTAGCGGGGGAGTACGAGCAGTACTTC.

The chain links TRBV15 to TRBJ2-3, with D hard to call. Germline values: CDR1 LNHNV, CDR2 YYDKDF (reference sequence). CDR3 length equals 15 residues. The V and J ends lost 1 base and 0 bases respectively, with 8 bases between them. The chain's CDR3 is CATSRVLLSTDTQYF. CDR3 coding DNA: TGTGCCACCAGCAGAGTTCTTTTAAGCACAGATACGCAGTATTTT.